Each of the 8 T cell receptor beta chains below was sequenced from the same sample in a study of T cell responses to AZD1222 COVID-19 vaccine. Profiling relied on immunoSEQ multiplex PCR, and the TCRdb table lists in-frame clones only, not all of them. This sample has tens of thousands of clones, with 90% found just once. The sequencing here drew on peripheral blood, taken 28 days after the second AZD1222 dose. Receptors originate from an adult who received the AZD1222 COVID-19 vaccine.

The chain links TRBV30 to TRBJ1-1; no firm D call. Germline V gives CDR1 GTSNPN, CDR2 SVGIG (reference sequence). The CDR3 has 14 residues. Trimming removed 4 bases at V and 11 bases at J, with 23 bases between. Written as DNA, the CDR3 is TGTGCCTGGACCCTACCCCAGGTCTTTGCTGCGGCTTTCTTT. As protein: CAWTLPQVFAAAFF.

The gene calls are TRBV19 and TRBJ2-3; the D is unclear. Per the germline V gene, CDR1 is LNHDA and CDR2 is SQIVND (reference sequence). Trimming pared 4 bases from V and 0 bases from J, leaving 8 bases between. This CDR3 has 14 amino acids. The CDR3: CASSSLGSTDTQYF. The DNA for the CDR3 is TGTGCCAGTAGTAGCCTCGGGAGCACAGATACGCAGTATTTT.

This chain uses TRBV5-1 with TRBJ2-3; 10 nucleotides align to TRBD1. The CDR3 covers 15 residues. Germline V gene sequence: CDR1 SGHRS, CDR2 YFSETQ. V was pared by 5 bases and J by 4 bases, with 7 bases of the junction left unmatched. The CDR3 DNA sequence: TGCGCCAGCAGTCGACAGGGGGCTTTTGCAGATACGCAGTATTTT. Translation gives CASSRQGAFADTQYF.

The genes are TRBV10-3 and TRBJ1-1; no clear D. Germline V lookup: CDR1 ENHRY, CDR2 SYGVKD. The CDR3 runs to 16 residues. Trimming took 0 bases from V and 0 from J, leaving 11 bases between them. CDR3 coding DNA: TGTGCCATCAGTGAGTCGATTCCGGCGGTGAACACTGAAGCTTTCTTT. This gives the protein CAISESIPAVNTEAFF.

The chain couples TRBV21-1 to TRBJ1-2; TRBD1, as called in the table, went unchecked against the DNA. TRBV21-1 is reported as a pseudogene. The length of the CDR3 is 15 residues. The CDR3 sequence is CASSQHRGHNYGYTF. The CDR3 bases are TGTGCCAGCAGTCAACACAGGGGGCACAACTATGGCTACACCTTC.

V is TRBV12-3 or TRBV12-4 and J is TRBJ2-5; TRBD2 might be the D (6 bases). V gave up 6 bases and J gave up 3 bases, with 11 bases separating them. This CDR3 has 13 amino acids. This chain's CDR3 is CASRPGLEETQYF. The CDR3 coding sequence is TGTGCCAGCAGGCCGGGACTTGAAGAGACCCAGTACTTC.

The chain couples TRBV7-9 to TRBJ2-7, with 9 positions matching TRBD1. The ends lost 4 bases at V and 9 bases at J; junction bases unmatched: 10. The CDR3 spans 14 residues. Germline V gene sequence: CDR1 SEHNR, CDR2 FQNEAQ (reference sequence). In nucleotides, the CDR3 is TGTGCCAGCAGCTCATCCGGGACAGGGCAATGGCAGTACTTC. Protein sequence: CASSSSGTGQWQYF. Full variable domain (remainder filled in from reference TRBV7-9 and TRBJ2-7): DTGVSQNPRHKITKRGQNVTFRCDPISEHNRLYWYRQTLGQGPEFLTYFQNEAQLEKSRLLSDRFSAERPKGSFSTLEIQRTEQGDSAMYLCASSSSGTGQWQYFGPGTRLTVT.

The V gene is TRBV3-1 (or the pseudogene TRBV3-2), the J gene TRBJ1-2, with unresolved D. CDR3 size: 13 residues. V lost 0 bases and J lost 4, with 6 bases in between. Per the germline V gene, CDR1 is LGHDT and CDR2 is YNNKEL (reference sequence). CDR3 sequence reads: CASSQELSYGYTF. DNA for the CDR3: TGTGCCAGCAGCCAAGAGCTGAGCTATGGCTACACCTTC.